Reported below is one TCR beta chain. Trimming took 0 bases from V and 2 from J, leaving 10 bases between them. In germline, CDR1 is MNHEY, CDR2 SMNVEV (reference sequence). This CDR3 has 16 residues. This entry comes from a study of blood T cell repertoires in COVID-19. Donors in Cohort 3 who had recovered were those with two negative PCRs, healthcare professional clearance, or resolution of their symptoms. Original analysis: Scientists estimated how many nucleated cells there were by amplifying reference gene primers. Sequencing used immunoSEQ multiplex PCR; TCRdb keeps in-frame clones, though not all of them. That table gives V, J and clone size, and the DNA gave D and trimming. The data contain about 130,000 clones, over 80% of them singletons.

The V gene is TRBV27, the J gene TRBJ1-4; D is perhaps TRBD1 (6 bases). This sequence originates from a man aged 30 to 45 who had recovered from COVID-19. Material: PBMCs or T cells enriched from blood (not recorded which). CDR3 residues: CASSLSGAGTNEKLFF. Written as DNA, the CDR3 is TGTGCCAGCAGTTTATCGGGGGCTGGGACTAATGAAAAACTGTTTTTT.